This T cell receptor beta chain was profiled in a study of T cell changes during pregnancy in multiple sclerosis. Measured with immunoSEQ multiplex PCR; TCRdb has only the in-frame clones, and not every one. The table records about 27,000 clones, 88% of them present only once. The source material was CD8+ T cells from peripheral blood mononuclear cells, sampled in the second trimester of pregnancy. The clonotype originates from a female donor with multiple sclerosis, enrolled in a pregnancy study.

The CDR3 coding sequence is TGTGCCAGCAGCTTTAGGGGGGGCGATGAGCAGTTCTTC. Protein product: CASSFRGGDEQFF. The chain employs TRBV7-6 and TRBJ2-1; the D gene is possibly TRBD2 (7 bases). The ends were cut back, 3 bases at V and 8 bases at J, with 11 bases in the middle. This CDR3 comprises 13 residues. Germline V lookup: CDR1 SGHVS, CDR2 FNYEAQ.